What follows are 9 T cell receptor beta chains derived from one specimen sequenced in a study of control samples from healthy donors and cancer patients (dated by TCRdb to the early 2020s). Receptor amplification or capture employed the immunoSEQ multiplex PCR assay. In its TCRdb copy, this immuneACCESS table keeps in-frame sequences only and misses some clones. Where compared with another copy, unresolved V genes explain less than half of these, and the others have no known cause. Across this sample there are around 130,000 clones, with under 90% seen only once. Of the sample, approximately 8% is held by the ten largest clones. Input material: PBMCs. These receptors all stem from a man aged 50 to 60 with head and neck cancer.

The gene calls are TRBV4-1 and TRBJ1-2; possible D gene TRBD1, 5 bases. The CDR3 consists of 13 residues. Germline lookup yields CDR1 MGHRA and CDR2 YSYEKL. Trimming left V 1 base short and J 8 bases short, with 11 bases between. This CDR3 reads CASSQVFGGGYTF. The CDR3 nucleotides read TGCGCCAGCAGCCAAGTTTTCGGGGGAGGCTACACCTTC.

V gene TRBV15 combines with J gene TRBJ1-5; D is possibly TRBD1 (5 bases). Trimming stripped 3 bases from V and 4 bases from J, with 16 bases between. Germline loops: CDR1 LNHNV, CDR2 YYDKDF (reference sequence). The CDR3 sequence is 16 residues long. CDR3 loop: CATSSRAGQWNQPQHF. The CDR3 DNA sequence: TGTGCCACCAGCAGTCGGGCCGGACAATGGAATCAGCCCCAGCATTTT. Complete variable domain (other parts from reference TRBV15 and TRBJ1-5): DAMVIQNPRYQVTQFGKPVTLSCSQTLNHNVMYWYQQKSSQAPKLLFHYYDKDFNNEADTPDNFQSRRPNTSFCFLDIRSPGLGDTAMYLCATSSRAGQWNQPQHFGDGTRLSIL.

This clone was counted once. The V call is TRBV5-4, the J call TRBJ2-1; D call uncertain. Germline V lookup: CDR1 SGHNT, CDR2 YYREEE (reference sequence). CDR3 size: 14 residues. V lost 0 bases, J lost 4 bases, and 8 bases lay in between. Written as DNA, the CDR3 is TGTGCCAGCAGCTTGGTAGGTCGGTACAATGAGCAGTTCTTC. The encoded protein is CASSLVGRYNEQFF.

This chain's CDR3 is CASSEGGLGNTIYF. The CDR3 DNA reads TGTGCCAGCAGTGAGGGGGGGCTCGGAAACACCATATATTTT. The V gene is TRBV2, the J gene TRBJ1-3, with a possible D match to TRBD1 (6 bases). The CDR3 spans 14 residues. Trimming stripped 3 bases from V and 4 bases from J, with 10 bases between. Germline V gene lookup returns CDR1 SNHLY and CDR2 FYNNEI.

The rearrangement uses TRBV2 and TRBJ2-1, with 8 bases aligning to TRBD1. This CDR3 is built from 18 residues. The trim removed 1 base at V and 1 base at J, leaving 9 bases unmatched. Germline V gene data show CDR1 as SNHLY and CDR2 as FYNNEI. This chain's CDR3 is CASSEGRDRSVSYNEQFF. In DNA form, the CDR3 reads TGTGCCAGCAGTGAAGGCCGGGACAGGTCTGTATCCTACAATGAGCAGTTCTTC.

This rearrangement joins TRBV5-1 to TRBJ2-3; 8 bases align to TRBD2. V lost 4 bases to trimming and J lost 4 bases; unmatched junction nucleotides: 11. The germline gives CDR1 SGHRS, CDR2 YFSETQ. CDR3 length equals 16 residues. The CDR3, as DNA: TGCGCCAGCAGCCCTGTGGTGACGGGAGGGTCAGATACGCAGTATTTT. It specifies CASSPVVTGGSDTQYF.

This clone was seen ten or more times. The chain is built from TRBV5-1 and TRBJ2-7; tentative D call: TRBD2 (5 bases). Trimming pared 2 bases from V and 7 bases from J, leaving 10 bases between. CDR3 length: 12 residues. CDR1 is SGHRS, CDR2 YFSETQ, per germline. The CDR3 DNA sequence: TGCGCCAGCAGCTTAGTCGGGAAGGAGCAGTACTTC. Residues: CASSLVGKEQYF.

The V call is TRBV24-1, the J call TRBJ1-2; D gene unclear. Germline CDR1 KGHDR, CDR2 SFDVKD. Deletions cut 2 bases from V and 4 bases from J, with 10 bases between. The CDR3 loop spans 14 amino acids. CDR3 protein: CATSDSRTVYGYTF. CDR3 nucleotides: TGTGCCACCAGTGATTCAAGAACAGTCTATGGCTACACCTTC.

The chain links TRBV7-9 to TRBJ1-1; tentative D call: TRBD1 (5 bases). CDR1 and CDR2 from the germline V gene are SEHNR and FQNEAQ (reference sequence). This CDR3 has 15 amino acids. The V and J ends lost 4 bases and 1 base respectively, with 13 bases between them. CDR3 amino acids: CASSSTKGPNTEAFF. CDR3 nucleotide sequence: TGTGCCAGCAGCTCAACAAAGGGGCCGAACACTGAAGCTTTCTTT.